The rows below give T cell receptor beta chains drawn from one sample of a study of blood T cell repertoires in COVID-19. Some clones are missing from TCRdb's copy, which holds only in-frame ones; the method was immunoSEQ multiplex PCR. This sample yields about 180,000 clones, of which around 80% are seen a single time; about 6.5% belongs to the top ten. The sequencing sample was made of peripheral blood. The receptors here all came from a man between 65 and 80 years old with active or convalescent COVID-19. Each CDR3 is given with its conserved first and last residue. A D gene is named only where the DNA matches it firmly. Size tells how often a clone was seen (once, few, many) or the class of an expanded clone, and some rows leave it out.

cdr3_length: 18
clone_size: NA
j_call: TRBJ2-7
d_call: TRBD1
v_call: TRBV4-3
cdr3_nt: TGCGCCAGCAGCCAAGACCTTGACCCAGACAGGGGCCTTTACGAGCAGTACTTC
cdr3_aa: CASSQDLDPDRGLYEQYF

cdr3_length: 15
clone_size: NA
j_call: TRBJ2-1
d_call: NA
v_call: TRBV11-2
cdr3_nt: TGTGCCAGCAGCTTTCCTGGGACTCTAAACAATGAGCAGTTCTTC
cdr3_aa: CASSFPGTLNNEQFF

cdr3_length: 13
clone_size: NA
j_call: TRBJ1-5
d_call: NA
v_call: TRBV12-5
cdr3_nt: TGTGCTAGTGGTTTCCTTGAACAACAGCCCCAGCATTTT
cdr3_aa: CASGFLEQQPQHF

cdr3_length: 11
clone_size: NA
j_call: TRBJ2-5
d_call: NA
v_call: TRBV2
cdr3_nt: TGTGCCAGCAGCGGACGGAGGGCAGGGTACTTC
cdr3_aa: CASSGRRAGYF

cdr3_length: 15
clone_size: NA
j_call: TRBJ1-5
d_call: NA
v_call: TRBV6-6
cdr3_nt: TGTGCCAGCAGCCCACCAGGGCGAAGCAATCAGCCCCAGCATTTT
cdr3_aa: CASSPPGRSNQPQHF

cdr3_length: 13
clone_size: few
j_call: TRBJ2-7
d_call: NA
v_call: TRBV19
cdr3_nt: TGTGCCAGTAGTATGTGGGACAATACCGAGCAGTACTTC
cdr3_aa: CASSMWDNTEQYF

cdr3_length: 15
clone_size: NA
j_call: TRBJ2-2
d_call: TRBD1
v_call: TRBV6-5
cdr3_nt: TGTGCCAGCCATATCGGGACAGGCGGCACCGGGGAGCTGTTTTTT
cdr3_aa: CASHIGTGGTGELFF

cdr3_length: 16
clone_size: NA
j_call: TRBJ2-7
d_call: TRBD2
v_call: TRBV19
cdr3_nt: TGTGCCAGTAGTCCCCGGACTAGCGGGGCGCACTACGAGCAGTACTTC
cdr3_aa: CASSPRTSGAHYEQYF

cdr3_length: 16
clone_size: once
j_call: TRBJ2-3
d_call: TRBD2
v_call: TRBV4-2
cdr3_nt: TGTGCCAGCAGCCAATACTCTAGCGGGAGTGGGGATACGCAGTATTTT
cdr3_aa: CASSQYSSGSGDTQYF

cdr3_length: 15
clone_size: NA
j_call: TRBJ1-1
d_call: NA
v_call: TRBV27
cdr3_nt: TGTGCCAGCAGTTTCCTGGGCGTGAGGAACACTGAAGCTTTCTTT
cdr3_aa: CASSFLGVRNTEAFF

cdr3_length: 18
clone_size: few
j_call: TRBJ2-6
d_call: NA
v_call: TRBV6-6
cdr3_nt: TGTGCCAGCAGTCAACACAGGGAAATCCTCTCTGGGGCCAACGTCCTGACTTTC
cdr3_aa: CASSQHREILSGANVLTF

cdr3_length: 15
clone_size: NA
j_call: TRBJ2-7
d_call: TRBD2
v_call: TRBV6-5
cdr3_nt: TGTGCCAGCAGTTACTCGGGACTAGCGTTCTACGAGCAGTACTTC
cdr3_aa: CASSYSGLAFYEQYF

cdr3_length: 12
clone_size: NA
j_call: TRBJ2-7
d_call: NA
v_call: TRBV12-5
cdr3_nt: TGTGCTAGTGGTGGGGCCACGGGCGAGCAGTACTTC
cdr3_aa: CASGGATGEQYF

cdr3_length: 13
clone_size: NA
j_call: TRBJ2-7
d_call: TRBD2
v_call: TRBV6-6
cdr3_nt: TGTGCCAGCAGCCGGGGACTAGCCTACGAGCAGTACTTC
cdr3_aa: CASSRGLAYEQYF

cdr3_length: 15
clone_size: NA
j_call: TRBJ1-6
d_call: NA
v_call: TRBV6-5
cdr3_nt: TGTGCCAGTGGACATCAGGGCCTTGGGATGTCACCCCTCCACTTT
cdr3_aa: CASGHQGLGMSPLHF

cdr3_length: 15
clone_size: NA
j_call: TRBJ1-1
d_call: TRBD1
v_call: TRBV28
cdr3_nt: TGTGCCAGCAGTTTACCCGACAGGGCCCTACCCGAAGCTTTCTTT
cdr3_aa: CASSLPDRALPEAFF

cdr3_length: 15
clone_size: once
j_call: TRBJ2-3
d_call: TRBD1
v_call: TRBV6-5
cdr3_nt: TGTGCCAGCAGCCCGGGACAGGGGTCCTCAGATACGCAGTATTTT
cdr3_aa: CASSPGQGSSDTQYF

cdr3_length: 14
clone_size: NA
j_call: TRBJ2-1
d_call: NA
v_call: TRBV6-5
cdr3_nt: TGTGCCAGCAGTACCTCCGGGACTTACAATGAGCAGTTCTTC
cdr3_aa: CASSTSGTYNEQFF

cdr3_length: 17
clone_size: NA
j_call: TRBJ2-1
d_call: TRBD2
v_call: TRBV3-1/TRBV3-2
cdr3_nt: TGTGCCAGCAGCCAAGATTCCCTGACTAGCGGACACAATGAGCAGTTCTTC
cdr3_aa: CASSQDSLTSGHNEQFF

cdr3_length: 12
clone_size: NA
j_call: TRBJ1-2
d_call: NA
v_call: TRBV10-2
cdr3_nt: TGCGCCAGCAGGGGCGACAGGCATGGCTACACCTTC
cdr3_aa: CASRGDRHGYTF

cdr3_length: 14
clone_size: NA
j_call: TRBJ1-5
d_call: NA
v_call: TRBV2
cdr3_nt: TGTGCCACCGCATACGGGAGTAGCAATCAGCCCCAGCATTTT
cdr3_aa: CATAYGSSNQPQHF

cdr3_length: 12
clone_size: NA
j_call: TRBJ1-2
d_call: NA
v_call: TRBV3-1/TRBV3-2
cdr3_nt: TGTGCCAGCAGCCATCTTTCTAAGGGCTACACCTTC
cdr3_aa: CASSHLSKGYTF

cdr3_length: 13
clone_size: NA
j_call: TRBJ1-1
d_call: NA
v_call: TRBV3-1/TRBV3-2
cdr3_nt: TGTGCCAGCAGCCAGACAGTGAACACTGAAGCTTTCTTT
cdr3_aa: CASSQTVNTEAFF

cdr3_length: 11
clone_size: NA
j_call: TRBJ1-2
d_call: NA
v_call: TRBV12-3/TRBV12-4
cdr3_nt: TGTGCCAGCAGTCCCGGAGATGGCTACACCTTC
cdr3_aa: CASSPGDGYTF

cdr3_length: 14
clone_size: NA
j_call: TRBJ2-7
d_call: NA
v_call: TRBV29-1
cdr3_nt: TGCAGTGTTACCGACACGGTAAAACCTTACGAGCAGTACTTC
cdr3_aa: CSVTDTVKPYEQYF

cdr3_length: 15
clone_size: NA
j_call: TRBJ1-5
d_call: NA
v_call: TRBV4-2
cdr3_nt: TGTGCCAGCAGCCAAGAGATCGGGGTGGTCACGGCCCAGCATTTT
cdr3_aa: CASSQEIGVVTAQHF

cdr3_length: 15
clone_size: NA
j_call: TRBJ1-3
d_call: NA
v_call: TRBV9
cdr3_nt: TGTGCCAGCTCAATCACAGGGAGCTCTGGAAACACCATATATTTT
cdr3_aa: CASSITGSSGNTIYF

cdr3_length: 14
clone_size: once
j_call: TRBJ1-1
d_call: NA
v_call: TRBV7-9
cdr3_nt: TGTGCCAGCAGCCCATATGGGGAGTACACTGAAGCTTTCTTT
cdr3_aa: CASSPYGEYTEAFF

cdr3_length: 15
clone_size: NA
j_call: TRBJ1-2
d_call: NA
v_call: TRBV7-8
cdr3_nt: TGTGCCAGCAGCTTACGGGCGACAGCTAACTATGGCTACACCTTC
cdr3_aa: CASSLRATANYGYTF

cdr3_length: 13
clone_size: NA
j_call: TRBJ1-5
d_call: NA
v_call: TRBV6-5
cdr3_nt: TGTGCCAGCAACCTAAACAGGTATCAGCCCCAGCATTTT
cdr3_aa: CASNLNRYQPQHF

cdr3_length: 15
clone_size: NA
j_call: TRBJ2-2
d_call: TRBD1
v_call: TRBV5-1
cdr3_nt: TGCGCCAGCAGCTTCCCGGGACAGGGAACCGGGGAGCTGTTTTTT
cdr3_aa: CASSFPGQGTGELFF

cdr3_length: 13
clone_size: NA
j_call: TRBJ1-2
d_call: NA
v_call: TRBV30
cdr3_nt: TGTGCCTCGACCAGGGGAATTGGCGATGGCTACACCTTC
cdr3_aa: CASTRGIGDGYTF

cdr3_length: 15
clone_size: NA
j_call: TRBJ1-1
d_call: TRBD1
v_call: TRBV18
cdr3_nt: TGTGCCAGCTCACCCTCACAGGGGGGGAACACTGAAGCTTTCTTT
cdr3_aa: CASSPSQGGNTEAFF

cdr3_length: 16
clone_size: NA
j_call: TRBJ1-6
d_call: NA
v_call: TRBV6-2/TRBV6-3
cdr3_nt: TGTGCCAGCAGTTCGGGTCAGGGGAGTTGGAATTCACCCCTCCACTTT
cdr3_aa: CASSSGQGSWNSPLHF

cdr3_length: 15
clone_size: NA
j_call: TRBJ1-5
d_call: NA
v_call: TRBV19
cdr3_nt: TGTGCCAGTAGTACCGGCCAGGTTAGCAATCAGCCCCAGCATTTT
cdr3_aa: CASSTGQVSNQPQHF

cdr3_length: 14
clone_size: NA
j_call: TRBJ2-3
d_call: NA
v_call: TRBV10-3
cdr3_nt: TGTGCCATCAGGCCGGACTTAGACACAGATACGCAGTATTTT
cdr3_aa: CAIRPDLDTDTQYF

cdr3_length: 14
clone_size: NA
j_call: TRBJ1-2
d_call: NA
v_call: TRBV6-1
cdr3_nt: TGTGCCAGCAGTGAATACCAGGGATTCGACGGCTACACCTTC
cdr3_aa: CASSEYQGFDGYTF

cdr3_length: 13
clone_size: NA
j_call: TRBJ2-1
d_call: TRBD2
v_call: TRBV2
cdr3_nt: TGTGCCAGCAGGGGACTAGCGGACAATGAGCAGTTCTTC
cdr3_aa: CASRGLADNEQFF

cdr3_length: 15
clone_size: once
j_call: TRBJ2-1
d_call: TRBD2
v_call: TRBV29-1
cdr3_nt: TGCAGCGGTGCGACTTTTGCCTTTACGGGGGGTGAGCAGTTCTTC
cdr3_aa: CSGATFAFTGGEQFF

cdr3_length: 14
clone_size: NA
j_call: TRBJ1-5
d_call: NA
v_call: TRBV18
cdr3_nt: TGTGCCAGCTCACTCTACAGGGTTGGTCAGCCCCAGCATTTT
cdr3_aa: CASSLYRVGQPQHF

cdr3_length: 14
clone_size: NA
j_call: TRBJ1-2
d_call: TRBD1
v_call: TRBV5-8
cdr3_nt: TGTGCCAGCAGCTCAAGGAGACAGGGGAGCGGCTACACCTTC
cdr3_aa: CASSSRRQGSGYTF

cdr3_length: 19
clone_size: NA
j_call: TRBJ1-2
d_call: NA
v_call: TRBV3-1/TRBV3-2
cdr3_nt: TGTGCCAGCAGCTACCAAGGGCTCAGCGGGGGAGAGGCGCGTTATGGCTACACCTTC
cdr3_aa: CASSYQGLSGGEARYGYTF

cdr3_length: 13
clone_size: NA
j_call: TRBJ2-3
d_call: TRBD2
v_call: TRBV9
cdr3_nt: TGTGCCGCCTCCCCGGGCGGGGGGGATACGCAGTATTTT
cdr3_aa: CAASPGGGDTQYF

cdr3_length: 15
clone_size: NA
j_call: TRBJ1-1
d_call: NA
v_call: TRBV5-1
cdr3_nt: TGCGCCAGCAGCTTTCAGGGGCTATTGAACACTGAAGCTTTCTTT
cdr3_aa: CASSFQGLLNTEAFF

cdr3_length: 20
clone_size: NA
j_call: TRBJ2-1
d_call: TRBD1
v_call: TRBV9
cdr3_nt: TGTGCCAGCAGCGGAAACCGGGACAGGGGATCCCTCGGCTCCTACAATGAGCAGTTCTTC
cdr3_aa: CASSGNRDRGSLGSYNEQFF

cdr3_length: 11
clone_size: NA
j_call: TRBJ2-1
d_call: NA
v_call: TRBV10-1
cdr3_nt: TGCGCCAGCAGTTTCGGAGGGGCGCAGTTCTTC
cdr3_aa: CASSFGGAQFF

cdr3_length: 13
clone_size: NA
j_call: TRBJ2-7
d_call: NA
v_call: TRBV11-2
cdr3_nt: TGTGCCAGCAGTCAGGGGCTTTACTACGAGCAGTACTTC
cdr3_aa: CASSQGLYYEQYF

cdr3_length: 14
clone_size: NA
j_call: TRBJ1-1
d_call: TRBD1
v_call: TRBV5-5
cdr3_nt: TGTGCCAGCAGCCCGACAGGGGCGCACACTGAAGCTTTCTTT
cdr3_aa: CASSPTGAHTEAFF

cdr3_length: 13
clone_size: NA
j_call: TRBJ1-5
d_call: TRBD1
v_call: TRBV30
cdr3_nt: TGTGCCTGGAGTAACAGGGGGGACCAGCCCCAGCATTTT
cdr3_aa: CAWSNRGDQPQHF

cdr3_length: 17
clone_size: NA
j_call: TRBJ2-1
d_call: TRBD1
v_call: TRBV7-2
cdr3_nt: TGTGCCAGCAGCCCTCCTCCCGGGACAGGGGGGTCGGGGGAGCAGTTCTTC
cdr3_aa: CASSPPPGTGGSGEQFF

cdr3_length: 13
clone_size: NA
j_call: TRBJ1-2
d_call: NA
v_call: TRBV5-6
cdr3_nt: TGTGCCAGCAGCTTGGGCAGGGGTGATGGCTACACCTTC
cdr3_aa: CASSLGRGDGYTF

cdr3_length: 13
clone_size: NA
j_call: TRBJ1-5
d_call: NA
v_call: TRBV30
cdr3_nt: TGTGCCTGGAGTGGACAGTACAATCAGCCCCAGCATTTT
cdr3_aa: CAWSGQYNQPQHF

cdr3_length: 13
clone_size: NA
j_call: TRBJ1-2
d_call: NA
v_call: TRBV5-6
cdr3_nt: TGTGCCAGCAGCTTTAGGGGATCTGGCGGCTACACCTTC
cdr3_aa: CASSFRGSGGYTF

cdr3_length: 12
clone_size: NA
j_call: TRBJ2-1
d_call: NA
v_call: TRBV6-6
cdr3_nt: TGTGCCAGCAGTCTGACTAATAATGAGCAGTTCTTC
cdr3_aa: CASSLTNNEQFF

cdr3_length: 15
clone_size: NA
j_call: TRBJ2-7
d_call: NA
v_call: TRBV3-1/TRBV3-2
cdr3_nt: TGTGCCAGCAGCCAAGGCTCCAGGGAGGTACACGAGCAGTACTTC
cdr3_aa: CASSQGSREVHEQYF